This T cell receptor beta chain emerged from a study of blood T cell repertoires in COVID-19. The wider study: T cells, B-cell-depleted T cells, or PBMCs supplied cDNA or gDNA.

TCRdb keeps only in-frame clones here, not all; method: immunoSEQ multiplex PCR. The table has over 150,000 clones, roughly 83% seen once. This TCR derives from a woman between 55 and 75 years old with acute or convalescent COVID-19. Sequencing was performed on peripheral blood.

The CDR3 nucleotides read TGTGCCAGCAGCACTCCGGGACTAGCGGGGGGGGCAGATACGCAGTATTTT. It yields the protein CASSTPGLAGGADTQYF. The V call is TRBV7-2, the J call TRBJ2-3, with 16 bases identical to TRBD2. The CDR3 consists of 17 residues. V shed 5 bases, J shed 4 bases, and the junction held 6 bases outside the gene matches. Germline V CDR1 and CDR2: SGHTA, FQGNSA.